A selection of T cell receptor beta chains follows, all from one sample in a study of STAT5B mutations in CD4+ large granular lymphocyte leukemia. The repertoire was sequenced with immunoSEQ multiplex PCR; TCRdb's copy has only in-frame clones and lacks some. Of under 35,000 clones listed, 68% were seen once; the top ten hold 1.5% to 2%. The sequencing input was CD4+ T cells from blood buffy coats. These receptors came from a human donor in good health. Both conserved end residues are part of each CDR3. The order of the fields is CDR3 protein, clone size, V gene, J gene. The size of a clone is reported for some rows only, either as once, few or many, or as a class for expanded clones.

CDR3aa: CASSQGGQGSYEQYF
abundance: NA
v_gene: TRBV7-9
j_gene: TRBJ2-7

CDR3aa: CAVSDRGGADTQYF
abundance: NA
v_gene: TRBV19
j_gene: TRBJ2-3

CDR3aa: CAIAGDFDEQFF
abundance: NA
v_gene: TRBV10-3
j_gene: TRBJ2-1

CDR3aa: CASSLGPNKNYEQYF
abundance: NA
v_gene: TRBV7-9
j_gene: TRBJ2-7

CDR3aa: CASSRAGFNSNQPQHF
abundance: NA
v_gene: TRBV5-6
j_gene: TRBJ1-5

CDR3aa: CASSYGGYTEAFF
abundance: few
v_gene: TRBV18
j_gene: TRBJ1-1

CDR3aa: CASSQSRDRDSAQYF
abundance: NA
v_gene: TRBV4-3
j_gene: TRBJ2-3

CDR3aa: CASSLMGGGGRYEQYF
abundance: NA
v_gene: TRBV5-1
j_gene: TRBJ2-7

CDR3aa: CASTPLRGRGTGELFF
abundance: few
v_gene: TRBV19
j_gene: TRBJ2-2

CDR3aa: CASSLVLATKNEQYF
abundance: NA
v_gene: TRBV7-9
j_gene: TRBJ2-7

CDR3aa: CSRIPYTEAFF
abundance: few
v_gene: TRBV20-1
j_gene: TRBJ1-1

CDR3aa: CASSLGQGNTGELFF
abundance: NA
v_gene: TRBV5-1
j_gene: TRBJ2-2

CDR3aa: CASSRGQWELFF
abundance: NA
v_gene: TRBV7-2
j_gene: TRBJ2-2

CDR3aa: CASSLVAGGGGNQPQHF
abundance: NA
v_gene: TRBV7-2
j_gene: TRBJ1-5

CDR3aa: CASSTDRVRQPQHF
abundance: NA
v_gene: TRBV18
j_gene: TRBJ1-5

CDR3aa: CASSDSRAEQYF
abundance: few
v_gene: TRBV25-1
j_gene: TRBJ2-7

CDR3aa: CASSLQGDTEAFF
abundance: once
v_gene: TRBV7-2
j_gene: TRBJ1-1

CDR3aa: CASGLVSGGSGEKLFF
abundance: few
v_gene: TRBV12-5
j_gene: TRBJ1-4

CDR3aa: CASSQVKATNEKLFF
abundance: NA
v_gene: TRBV4-1
j_gene: TRBJ1-4

CDR3aa: CASSSSPGQGAYLEKLFF
abundance: NA
v_gene: TRBV7-2
j_gene: TRBJ1-4

CDR3aa: CASSVQGVGETQYF
abundance: NA
v_gene: TRBV9
j_gene: TRBJ2-5

CDR3aa: CASNRLAGDTDTQYF
abundance: NA
v_gene: TRBV6-1
j_gene: TRBJ2-3

CDR3aa: CASSFWAANEQFF
abundance: NA
v_gene: TRBV7-2
j_gene: TRBJ2-1

CDR3aa: CASRPTSSGANVLTF
abundance: NA
v_gene: TRBV27
j_gene: TRBJ2-6

CDR3aa: CASSEGPLYNSPLHF
abundance: few
v_gene: TRBV2
j_gene: TRBJ1-6

CDR3aa: CASSYDSNYGYTF
abundance: NA
v_gene: TRBV6-5
j_gene: TRBJ1-2

CDR3aa: CASSPRVQGNTEAFF
abundance: NA
v_gene: TRBV18
j_gene: TRBJ1-1

CDR3aa: CASSPPIWGTGELFF
abundance: NA
v_gene: TRBV18
j_gene: TRBJ2-2

CDR3aa: CAIRNGQGDNQPQHF
abundance: NA
v_gene: TRBV10-3
j_gene: TRBJ1-5

CDR3aa: CASSNTGGSYTEAFF
abundance: NA
v_gene: TRBV6-6
j_gene: TRBJ1-1

CDR3aa: CASSLGQSLNEKLFF
abundance: NA
v_gene: TRBV27
j_gene: TRBJ1-4

CDR3aa: CASSFKGNSPLHF
abundance: NA
v_gene: TRBV5-4
j_gene: TRBJ1-6

CDR3aa: CASSPTQGYTGELFF
abundance: NA
v_gene: TRBV2
j_gene: TRBJ2-2

CDR3aa: CASSSTSGGLYEQYF
abundance: NA
v_gene: TRBV11-2
j_gene: TRBJ2-7

CDR3aa: CASRRPGGLGTF
abundance: NA
v_gene: TRBV28
j_gene: TRBJ1-2

CDR3aa: CASSLVGPNNSPLHF
abundance: NA
v_gene: TRBV7-2
j_gene: TRBJ1-6

CDR3aa: CASSLTGALTGELFF
abundance: NA
v_gene: TRBV5-1
j_gene: TRBJ2-2

CDR3aa: CASGGGGATYEQYF
abundance: NA
v_gene: TRBV2
j_gene: TRBJ2-7

CDR3aa: CATSPRYYRDRDMREQYF
abundance: NA
v_gene: TRBV15
j_gene: TRBJ2-7

CDR3aa: CASSQDFHGNYGYTF
abundance: NA
v_gene: TRBV14
j_gene: TRBJ1-2

CDR3aa: CASEASTDTQYF
abundance: NA
v_gene: TRBV5-5
j_gene: TRBJ2-3

CDR3aa: CASSTRTGLYGYTF
abundance: NA
v_gene: TRBV27
j_gene: TRBJ1-2

CDR3aa: CASSINRFTGELFF
abundance: NA
v_gene: TRBV19
j_gene: TRBJ2-2

CDR3aa: CASSSQGGTSGANVLTF
abundance: NA
v_gene: TRBV5-1
j_gene: TRBJ2-6

CDR3aa: CASSSGQGGRAFF
abundance: NA
v_gene: TRBV6-4
j_gene: TRBJ1-1

CDR3aa: CSVATGTDYTGELFF
abundance: NA
v_gene: TRBV29-1
j_gene: TRBJ2-2